Given below is one T cell receptor (beta chain) in context. The data were taken from a study of blood T cell repertoires in COVID-19. The CDR3 sequence is 12 residues long. V dropped 8 bases and J dropped 3 bases, with 8 bases sitting between them. Assay: immunoSEQ multiplex PCR; the TCRdb copy retains only in-frame clones and omits some. Here the sample spans about 350,000 clones, around nine tenths being singletons. Self-reported history from a screening survey and questionnaire set each donor's cohort. A PCR-confirmed or clinician-diagnosed COVID-19 case had contacted exposed participants within 2 weeks of entry.

The clonotype was recovered from a woman in her twenties or thirties who had been exposed to COVID-19. Specimen: PBMCs or T cells enriched from blood (not recorded which). The rearrangement joins TRBV12-3 or TRBV12-4 to TRBJ1-3; D may be TRBD1 (5 bases). The CDR3 sequence is CASGAYGNTIYF. CDR3 sequence (DNA): TGTGCCAGCGGGGCATATGGAAACACCATATATTTT.